The 8 T cell receptor beta chains below come from one sample, sequenced in a study of T cells in Graves' hyperthyroidism and ophthalmopathy. Amplified TCR beta CDR3 regions derived from RNA transcripts. The HTBI primer set served for first-round RT-PCR of the TCR CDR3. TCRdb ran MiXCR on the multiplex PCR reads and lists one entry per CDR3 protein. The table shows 300,000 to 450,000 distinct CDR3 sequences, with about 15% occurring only once. The specimen sequenced was blood. Every receptor here comes from a woman in her 30s with Graves' hyperthyroidism that later progressed to Graves' ophthalmopathy.

As to this clonotype: A read error may account for a junction end that differs from germline. The rearrangement uses TRBV28 and TRBJ2-7, with TRBD1 as a possible D gene (5 bases). Germline V gives CDR1 MDHEN, CDR2 SYDVKM. This CDR3 is 14 amino acids long. CDR3 DNA sequence: TGTGCCAGCAGTCCCAGTAGCCCCTTTCGTCAAGGGGACTTC. Translation: CASSPSSPFRQGDF.

This clonotype turned up a few times. The rearrangement uses TRBV20-1 and TRBJ1-5, with D perhaps TRBD1 (6 bases). The CDR3 has 14 amino acids. Germline V gene lookup returns CDR1 DFQATT and CDR2 SNEGSKA (reference sequence). V lost 2 bases to trimming and J lost 3 bases, with 11 bases between them. CDR3 sequence reads: CSARTGANNQPQHF. The CDR3 nucleotides are TGCAGTGCTAGAACGGGGGCGAACAATCAGCCCCAGCATTTT.

This clonotype was seen many times. The chain combines TRBV27 with TRBJ2-7, with 8 bases aligning to TRBD1. This CDR3 spans 15 amino acids. With V trimmed by 5 bases and J by 2 bases, 8 bases remained unmatched. The germline CDR1 and CDR2 sequences are MNHEY and SMNVEV (reference sequence). CDR3 sequence reads: CASSLTGQGTYEQYF. The CDR3 DNA reads TGTGCCAGCAGTCTTACTGGACAGGGTACCTACGAGCAGTACTTC.

This clonotype occurred many times. The chain carries TRBV7-8 and TRBJ2-1; the match to TRBD1 covers 7 bases. CDR3 length equals 18 residues. Germline V gene data show CDR1 as SGHVS and CDR2 as FQNEAQ. V lost 5 bases and J lost 0; bases outside the gene matches: 13. The CDR3 sequence: CASSPTLRGQDSYNEQFF. CDR3 nucleotide sequence: TGTGCCAGCAGCCCAACTCTCCGTGGACAGGACTCCTACAATGAGCAGTTCTTC.

This clonotype has ten or more counts. The genes are TRBV6-1 and TRBJ2-7; 9 nucleotides match TRBD1. V was pared by 6 bases and J by 4 bases, with 7 bases of the junction left unmatched. Germline loops: CDR1 MNHNS, CDR2 SASEGT. This CDR3 contains 14 residues. The CDR3: CASRLYRGPYEQYF. The CDR3 DNA sequence: TGTGCCAGCAGACTGTACAGGGGGCCTTACGAGCAGTACTTC.

CDR3 residues: CASSLDSSGSYEQYF. CDR3 in DNA: TGTGCCAGCAGCTTAGACTCTAGCGGCTCCTACGAGCAGTACTTC. The J gene is TRBJ2-7, the V gene TRBV13, with 7 bases lining up with TRBD2. In germline, CDR1 is PRHDT, CDR2 FYEKMQ (reference sequence). The CDR3 spans 15 residues. Trimming took 1 base from V and 0 from J; bases not matched to a gene: 3.

This clonotype was counted only a few times. J is TRBJ2-5 and V is TRBV7-9; D is perhaps TRBD1 or TRBD2 (6 bases each). CDR3 length: 14 residues. The germline CDR1 and CDR2 sequences are SEHNR and FQNEAQ (reference sequence). The ends were cut back, 5 bases at V and 5 bases at J, with 15 bases in the middle. CDR3 DNA sequence: TGTGCCAGCAGCCCCCTAGGGGGGCCGGAGACCCAGTACTTC. As protein: CASSPLGGPETQYF.

This clonotype was seen repeatedly, ten times or more. The V gene is TRBV20-1, the J gene TRBJ2-3; D gene ambiguous. Germline V CDR1 and CDR2: DFQATT, SNEGSKA (reference sequence). The CDR3 loop spans 16 amino acids. Trimming took off 0 bases at V and 0 bases at J, with 13 bases between the two ends. The CDR3 coding sequence is TGCAGTGCTAGAGACCCCCCGGAGACTAGCACAGATACGCAGTATTTT. It encodes CSARDPPETSTDTQYF.